This T cell receptor beta chain was obtained from a study of response to subunit inactivated influenza vaccine. This CDR3 has 15 residues. Germline values: CDR1 MNHNS, CDR2 SASEGT. The trim removed 6 bases at V and 4 bases at J, leaving 11 bases unmatched. Via MiXCR, TCRdb re-called the RT-PCR reads, giving one row per CDR3 protein. The sample includes hundreds of thousands of distinct CDR3 sequences, 20% to 25% of them seen just once. Notes on this clonotype: What it binds is unknown.

Study conclusions and caveats: The authors offered the suggestion that each seasonal influenza vaccination recruits few new T cells.

Sample: PBMCs from blood, taken about 20 months after vaccination. This clonotype originated in a man in his fifties or sixties who received an inactivated influenza vaccine. The chain couples TRBV6-1 to TRBJ1-1, with 7 bases identical to TRBD1. CDR3 sequence reads: CASSPQGWPGTEAFF. The CDR3 bases are TGTGCCAGCAGCCCACAGGGGTGGCCCGGCACTGAAGCTTTCTTT.